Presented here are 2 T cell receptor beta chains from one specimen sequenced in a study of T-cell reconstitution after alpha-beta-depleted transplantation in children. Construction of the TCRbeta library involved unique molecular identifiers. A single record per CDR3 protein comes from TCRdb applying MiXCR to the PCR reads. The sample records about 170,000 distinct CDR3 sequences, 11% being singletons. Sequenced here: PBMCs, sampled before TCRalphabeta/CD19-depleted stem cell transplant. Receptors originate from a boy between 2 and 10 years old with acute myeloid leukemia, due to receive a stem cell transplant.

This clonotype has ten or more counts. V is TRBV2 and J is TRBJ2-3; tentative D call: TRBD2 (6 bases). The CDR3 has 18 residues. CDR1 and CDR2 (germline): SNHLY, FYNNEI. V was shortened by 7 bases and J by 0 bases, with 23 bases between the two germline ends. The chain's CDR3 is CASISGLSVPPSTDTQYF. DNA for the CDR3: TGTGCCAGCATTTCGGGACTGAGTGTACCCCCAAGCACAGATACGCAGTATTTT.

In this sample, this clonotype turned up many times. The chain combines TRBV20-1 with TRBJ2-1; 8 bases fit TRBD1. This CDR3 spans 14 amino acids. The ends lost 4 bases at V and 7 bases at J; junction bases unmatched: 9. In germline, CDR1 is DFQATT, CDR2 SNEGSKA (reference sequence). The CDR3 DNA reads TGCAGTGCTATCAGGACAGGGTTGTTAAATGAGCAGTTCTTC. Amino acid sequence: CSAIRTGLLNEQFF.